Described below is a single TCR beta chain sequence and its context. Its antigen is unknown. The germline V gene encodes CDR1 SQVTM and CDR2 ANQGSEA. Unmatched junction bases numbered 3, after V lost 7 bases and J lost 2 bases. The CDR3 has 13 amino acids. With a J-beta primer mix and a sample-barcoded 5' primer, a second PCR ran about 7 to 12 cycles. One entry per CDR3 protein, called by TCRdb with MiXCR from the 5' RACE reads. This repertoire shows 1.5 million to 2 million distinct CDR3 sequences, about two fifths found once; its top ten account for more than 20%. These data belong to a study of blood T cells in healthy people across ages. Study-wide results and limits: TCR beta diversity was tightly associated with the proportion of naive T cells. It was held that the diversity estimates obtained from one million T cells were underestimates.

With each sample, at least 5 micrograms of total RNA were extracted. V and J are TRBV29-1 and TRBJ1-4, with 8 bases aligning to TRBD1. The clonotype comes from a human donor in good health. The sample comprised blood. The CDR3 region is CSGQGTTNEKLFF. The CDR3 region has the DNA TGCAGCGGACAGGGGACCACTAATGAAAAACTGTTTTTT.